This record looks at one T cell receptor (beta chain) sequence and its context. What it binds is unknown. The CDR3 totals 13 residues. Trimming pared 5 bases from V and 0 bases from J, leaving 5 bases between. Per the germline V gene, CDR1 is SGHTA and CDR2 is FQGTGA. The data stem from a study of lymphopenia after photon versus proton radiotherapy. TCRdb's copy holds only in-frame clones and misses some; the assay was immunoSEQ multiplex PCR. The sample shows over 50,000 clones, around 85% of them seen only once. Study-level points and caveats: In patients who died, overall survival fell as post-nadir TCR diversity dropped more. Oligoclonal CD8+ Temra expansion after nadir drove photon patients' diversity drop.

This TCR came from a man between 35 and 55 years old with gastric cancer. Sequenced here: peripheral blood, sampled from a patient treated with photon-based radiotherapy. The V call is TRBV7-3, the J call TRBJ1-3; D gene uncertain. As DNA, the CDR3 is TGTGCCAGCAGCCGAGACTCTGGAAACACCATATATTTT. Its protein product is CASSRDSGNTIYF.